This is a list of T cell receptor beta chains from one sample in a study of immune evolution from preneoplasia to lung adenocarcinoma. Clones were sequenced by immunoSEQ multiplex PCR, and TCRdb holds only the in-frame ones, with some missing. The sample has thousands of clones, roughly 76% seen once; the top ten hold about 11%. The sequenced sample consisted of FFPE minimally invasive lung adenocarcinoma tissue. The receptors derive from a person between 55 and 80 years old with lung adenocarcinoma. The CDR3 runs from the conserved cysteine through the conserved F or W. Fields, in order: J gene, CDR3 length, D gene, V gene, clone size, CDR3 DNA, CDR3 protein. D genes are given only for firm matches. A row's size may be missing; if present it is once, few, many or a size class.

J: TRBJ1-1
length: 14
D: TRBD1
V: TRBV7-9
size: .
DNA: TGTGCCAGCAGCTCAATGACAGGGACCGCTGAAGCTTTCTTT
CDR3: CASSSMTGTAEAFF

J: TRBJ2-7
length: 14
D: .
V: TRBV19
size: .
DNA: TGTGCCAGTAGTATAAAAAGGGGGTCCTACGAGCAGTACTTC
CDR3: CASSIKRGSYEQYF

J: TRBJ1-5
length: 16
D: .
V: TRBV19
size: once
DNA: TGTGCCAGTAGTCTGGGGTACGTTCGAGGCAATCAGCCCCAGCATTTT
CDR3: CASSLGYVRGNQPQHF

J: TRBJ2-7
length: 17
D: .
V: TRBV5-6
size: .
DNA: TGTGCCAGCAGCTTGACGGGTACCCCCTATTACTCCTACGAGCAGTACTTC
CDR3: CASSLTGTPYYSYEQYF

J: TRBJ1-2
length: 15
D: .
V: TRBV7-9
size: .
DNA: TGTGCCAGCAGCTTAAGTACGCCTGAGAACTATGGCTACACCTTC
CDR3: CASSLSTPENYGYTF

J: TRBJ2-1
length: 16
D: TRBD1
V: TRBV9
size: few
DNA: TGTGCCAGCAGCGTAGGGCCGGGACAGGGGGTAGATGAGCAGTTCTTC
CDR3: CASSVGPGQGVDEQFF

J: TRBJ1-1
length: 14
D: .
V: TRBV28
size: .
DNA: TGTGCCAGCAGTCTCCCCACGAGCAGTACTGAAGCTTTCTTT
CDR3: CASSLPTSSTEAFF

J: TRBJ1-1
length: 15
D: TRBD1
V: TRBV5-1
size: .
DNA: TGCGCCAGCAGCCTCACGGACAGGCCCCAGGAGGGAGCTTTCTTT
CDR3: CASSLTDRPQEGAFF

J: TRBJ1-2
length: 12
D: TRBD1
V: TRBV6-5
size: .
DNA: TGTGCCAGCAGTGACAGGGCGTATGGCTACACCTTC
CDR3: CASSDRAYGYTF

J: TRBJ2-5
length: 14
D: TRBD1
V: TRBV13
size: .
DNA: TGTGCCAGCAGCTTATACAGGGGTCGGGAGACCCAGTACTTC
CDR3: CASSLYRGRETQYF

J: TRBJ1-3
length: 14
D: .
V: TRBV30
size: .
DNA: TGTGCCTGGAGTGGTGGGCAGGGGCGAAACACCATATATTTT
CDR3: CAWSGGQGRNTIYF

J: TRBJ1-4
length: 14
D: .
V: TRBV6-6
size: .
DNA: TGTGCCATCTTAGGGAATGGGTTGGGTGAAAAACTGTTTTTT
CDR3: CAILGNGLGEKLFF

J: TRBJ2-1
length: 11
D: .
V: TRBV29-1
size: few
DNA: TGCAGCGTTGAAGGCTACAATGAGCAGTTCTTC
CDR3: CSVEGYNEQFF

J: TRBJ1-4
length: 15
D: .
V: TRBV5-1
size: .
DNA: TGCGCCAGCAGCTTGGACGGCAATTCTAATGAAAAACTGTTTTTT
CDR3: CASSLDGNSNEKLFF